These 17 T cell receptor beta chains share one sample of origin, sequenced in a study of OX40 agonist ivuxolimab in advanced cancers. Clones were sequenced by immunoSEQ multiplex PCR, and TCRdb holds only the in-frame ones, with some missing. The sample lists about 91,000 clones, around 83% occurring once. The starting material was CD4+ or CD8+ T cells sorted from blood, obtained in a trial of the OX40 agonist ivuxolimab. The receptor source for this set is an adult with an advanced solid tumor such as melanoma, head and neck, liver or kidney cancer.

The DNA of the CDR3 is TGCGCCAGCTCAGAAAACACAGATACGCAGTATTTT. Residues: CASSENTDTQYF. The V gene is TRBV5-1, the J gene TRBJ2-3; D not certain. The CDR3 is 12 amino acids. Germline V gene sequence: CDR1 SGHRS, CDR2 YFSETQ. The V and J ends lost 7 bases and 2 bases respectively, with 8 bases between them.

This clone was recorded only once. This chain connects TRBV19 to TRBJ2-6; 11 positions agree with TRBD1. Germline V CDR1 and CDR2: LNHDA, SQIVND (reference sequence). The trim removed 1 base at V and 3 bases at J, leaving 5 bases unmatched. The CDR3 sequence is 18 residues long. CDR3 region: CASSIGRDRGYGANVLTF. CDR3 coding DNA: TGTGCCAGTAGTATAGGCAGGGACAGGGGGTATGGGGCCAACGTCCTGACTTTC.

The rearrangement joins TRBV7-6 to TRBJ2-3; D assignment may be TRBD1 or TRBD2 (5 bases each). V was clipped by 2 bases and J by 2 bases, with 11 bases between them. CDR3 length equals 15 residues. Germline V CDR1 and CDR2: SGHVS, FNYEAQ. Here the CDR3 DNA reads TGTGCCAGCAGCTTATACAGGAGGAACACAGATACGCAGTATTTT. It translates to CASSLYRRNTDTQYF.

This rearrangement joins TRBV5-1 to TRBJ2-2; D might be TRBD1 or TRBD2, each matching 5 bases. The germline V and J ends were trimmed by 4 bases and 0 bases, with 13 bases remaining between them. The CDR3 totals 16 residues. Germline CDR1 SGHRS, CDR2 YFSETQ. This chain's CDR3 is CASSTSGTANTGELFF. DNA for the CDR3: TGCGCCAGCAGCACCTCCGGGACGGCGAACACCGGGGAGCTGTTTTTT.

V gene TRBV29-1 combines with J gene TRBJ2-1; 11 nucleotides align to TRBD2. CDR1 is SQVTM and CDR2 is ANQGSEA in the germline V gene. The CDR3 has 16 residues. V trimming: 7 bases; J trimming: 1 base; junction bases outside the gene matches: 9. For the CDR3, the DNA is TGCAGCGCCTTGACTAGCGGGGCTAATTCCTACAATGAGCAGTTCTTC. Translation: CSALTSGANSYNEQFF.

This clone was counted once. The chain has TRBV7-3 and TRBJ2-5, with D uncertain. This CDR3 spans 13 amino acids. V was shortened by 5 bases and J by 3 bases, with 10 bases between the two germline ends. Germline CDR1 reads SGHTA; CDR2 reads FQGTGA. CDR3 nucleotide sequence: TGTGCCAGCAGCCTCCAGCTAGAAGAGACCCAGTACTTC. Residues: CASSLQLEETQYF.

V usage is TRBV19 and J usage is TRBJ1-3; D is undetermined. This CDR3 has 13 residues. In germline, CDR1 is LNHDA, CDR2 SQIVND (reference sequence). V was pared by 5 bases and J by 3 bases, with 8 bases between. The CDR3 protein is CASSATGGNTIYF. CDR3 sequence (DNA): TGTGCCAGTAGTGCCACCGGTGGAAACACCATATATTTT.

The chain couples TRBV5-1 to TRBJ2-5, with D uncertain. This CDR3 has 14 residues. Trimming removed 0 bases from V and 0 bases from J, with 6 bases in between. Germline V CDR1 and CDR2: SGHRS, YFSETQ. CDR3 coding DNA: TGCGCCAGCAGCTTGGTTCCGGACCAAGAGACCCAGTACTTC. Its translation: CASSLVPDQETQYF.

CDR3 region: CASSPGRTNYGYTF. Here the CDR3 DNA reads TGTGCCAGCAGCCCCGGACGGACTAACTATGGCTACACCTTC. The chain links TRBV5-4 to TRBJ1-2; D gene unclear. Germline V gene data show CDR1 as SGHNT and CDR2 as YYREEE (reference sequence). V lost 4 bases and J lost 0, with 10 bases in between. CDR3 size: 14 residues.

The chain combines TRBV5-6 with TRBJ1-2; D possibly corresponds to TRBD1 (6 bases). Trimming removed 4 bases from V and 3 bases from J, with 16 bases in between. The length of the CDR3 is 15 residues. Germline V gene data show CDR1 as SGHDT and CDR2 as YYEEEE. In nucleotides, the CDR3 is TGTGCCAGCAGCCCTTTCAGGGGAGGCGACTATGGCTACACCTTC. The encoded protein is CASSPFRGGDYGYTF.

The V gene is TRBV28, the J gene TRBJ2-2; 7 positions match TRBD1. V trimming: 6 bases; J trimming: 6 bases; junction bases outside the gene matches: 7. Germline V lookup: CDR1 MDHEN, CDR2 SYDVKM. This CDR3 is 14 amino acids long. CDR3 in amino acids: CASRRQGGAGELFF. The CDR3 DNA is TGTGCCAGCAGGAGACAGGGTGGGGCCGGGGAGCTGTTTTTT. Supplemented by reference TRBV28 and TRBJ2-2, the full variable domain reads DVKVTQSSRYLVKRTGEKVFLECVQDMDHENMFWYRQDPGLGLRLIYFSYDVKMKEKGDIPEGYSVSREKKERFSLILESASTNQTSMYLCASRRQGGAGELFFGEGSRLTVL.

This clone was seen more than once but under ten times. Within the sample, other DNA sequences also encode this same CDR3. The genes are TRBV7-2 and TRBJ2-5, with D unclear. Germline loops: CDR1 SGHTA, CDR2 FQGNSA. The V end was cut by 4 bases, the J end by 3 bases, with 12 bases between. This CDR3 has 14 residues. The CDR3: CASSSNRGKETQYF. CDR3 coding DNA: TGTGCCAGCAGCTCAAACAGAGGAAAAGAGACCCAGTACTTC.

The CDR3 reads CASSLTGGETQYF. Here the CDR3 DNA reads TGCGCCAGCAGCCTGACAGGGGGGGAGACCCAGTACTTC. The V and J genes are TRBV5-1 and TRBJ2-5; 9 bases match TRBD1. This CDR3 is 13 amino acids long. CDR1 SGHRS and CDR2 YFSETQ come from the germline V gene. The junction had 3 bases not matched to a gene; V was cut back by 4 bases and J by 5 bases.

The genes are TRBV27 and TRBJ2-5, with 7 nucleotides matching TRBD1. The V segment lost 5 bases and the J segment 5 bases; nucleotides outside the gene matches: 11. Germline CDR1 reads MNHEY; CDR2 reads SMNVEV (reference sequence). This CDR3 has 15 residues. CDR3 sequence: CASSPPHRGWETQYF. CDR3 nucleotide sequence: TGTGCCAGCAGTCCGCCCCACAGGGGATGGGAGACCCAGTACTTC.

This clone appeared a few times. The V gene is TRBV13, the J gene TRBJ2-5; no definite D call. CDR1 PRHDT and CDR2 FYEKMQ come from the germline V gene (reference sequence). Trimming removed 5 bases from V and 1 base from J, with 5 bases in between. The CDR3 runs 12 residues. The DNA for the CDR3 is TGTGCCAGCAGCGTAGCCCAAGAGACCCAGTACTTC. Protein sequence: CASSVAQETQYF.

This clone has only a few counts. The chain combines TRBV7-3 with TRBJ1-1, with D hard to call. The germline V gene encodes CDR1 SGHTA and CDR2 FQGTGA. Trimming stripped 4 bases from V and 5 bases from J, with 11 bases between. This CDR3 spans 13 amino acids. The CDR3 bases are TGTGCCAGCAGCTCCACGACGGGAACTGAAGCTTTCTTT. Protein product: CASSSTTGTEAFF.

This chain uses TRBV4-1 with TRBJ2-4; D not certain. CDR3 size: 16 residues. CDR1 is MGHRA and CDR2 is YSYEKL in the germline V gene. V was shortened by 0 bases and J by 2 bases, with 11 bases between the two germline ends. The CDR3 bases are TGCGCCAGCAGCCAAGAAGCGAGGTTTTCCAAAAACATTCAGTACTTC. Residues: CASSQEARFSKNIQYF.